This T cell receptor beta chain was documented in a study of cytomegalovirus exposure and HLA in healthy donors. The ends were cut back, 6 bases at V and 7 bases at J, with 16 bases in the middle. This CDR3 region has 13 residues. Germline CDR1 and CDR2: SGHKS and YYEKEE (reference sequence). In regard to this clone: Its antigen is unknown.

Overall study findings and caveats: Among TCR beta chains, those listed as cytomegalovirus-associated numbered over 150.

Vbeta (60) and Jbeta (13) primers were used in the PCR. Generated by immunoSEQ multiplex PCR, the TCRdb table keeps only in-frame clones and is missing some. The repertoire holds around 200,000 clones, about 80% seen once, with roughly a tenth in the top ten. The rearrangement joins TRBV5-5 to TRBJ1-1, with D unresolved. The source of this sequence is a woman in her 50s in good health and CMV-seropositive. What was sequenced was PBMCs. The CDR3 loop is CASTGASRIEAFF. The CDR3 region has the DNA TGTGCCAGCACCGGAGCCTCCCGGATTGAAGCTTTCTTT.